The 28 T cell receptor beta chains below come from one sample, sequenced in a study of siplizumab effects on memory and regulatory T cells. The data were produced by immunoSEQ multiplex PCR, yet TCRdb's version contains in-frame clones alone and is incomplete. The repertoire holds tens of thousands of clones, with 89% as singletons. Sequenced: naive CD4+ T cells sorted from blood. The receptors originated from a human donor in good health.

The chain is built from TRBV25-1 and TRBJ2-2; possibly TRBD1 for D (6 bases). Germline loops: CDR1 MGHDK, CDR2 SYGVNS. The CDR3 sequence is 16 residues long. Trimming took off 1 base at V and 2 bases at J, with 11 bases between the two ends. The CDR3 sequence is CASSESRTANTGELFF. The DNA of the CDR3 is TGTGCCAGCAGTGAATCTAGGACAGCCAACACCGGGGAGCTGTTTTTT.

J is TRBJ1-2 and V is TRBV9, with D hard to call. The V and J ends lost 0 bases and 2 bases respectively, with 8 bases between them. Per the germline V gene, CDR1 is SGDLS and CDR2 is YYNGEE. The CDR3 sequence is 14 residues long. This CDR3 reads CASSVVGENYGYTF. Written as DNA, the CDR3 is TGTGCCAGCAGCGTAGTTGGCGAAAACTATGGCTACACCTTC.

The DNA of the CDR3 is TGCGCCAGCAGCTTAGAGATAGCGGGGGTCCCCACCGGGGAGCTGTTTTTT. This codes for CASSLEIAGVPTGELFF. This chain uses TRBV5-1 with TRBJ2-2; 9 bases line up with TRBD2. With 2 bases clipped from V and 4 bases from J, the junction kept 9 bases outside the gene matches. The CDR3 extends over 17 amino acids. Germline lookup yields CDR1 SGHRS and CDR2 YFSETQ. Full variable domain (missing parts from reference TRBV5-1 and TRBJ2-2): KAGVTQTPRYLIKTRGQQVTLSCSPISGHRSVSWYQQTPGQGLQFLFEYFSETQRNKGNFPGRFSGRQFSNSRSEMNVSTLELGDSALYLCASSLEIAGVPTGELFFGEGSRLTVL.

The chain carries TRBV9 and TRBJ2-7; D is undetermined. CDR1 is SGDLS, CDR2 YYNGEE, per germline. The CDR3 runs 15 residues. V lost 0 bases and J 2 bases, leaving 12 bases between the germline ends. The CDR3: CASSVEPVFTYEQYF. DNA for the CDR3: TGTGCCAGCAGCGTAGAGCCGGTTTTCACCTACGAGCAGTACTTC. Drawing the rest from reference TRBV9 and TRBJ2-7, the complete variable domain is DSGVTQTPKHLITATGQRVTLRCSPRSGDLSVYWYQQSLDQGLQFLIQYYNGEERAKGNILERFSAQQFPDLHSELNLSSLELGDSALYFCASSVEPVFTYEQYFGPGTRLTVT.

Written as DNA, the CDR3 is TGTGCCAGTAGTGGGCTAGCGGGAATGGATGAGCAGTTCTTC. It specifies CASSGLAGMDEQFF. This rearrangement joins TRBV19 to TRBJ2-1; 9 nucleotides align to TRBD2. The junction had 7 bases not matched to a gene; V was cut back by 5 bases and J by 8 bases. From germline, CDR1 is LNHDA and CDR2 SQIVND (reference sequence). The CDR3 totals 14 residues.

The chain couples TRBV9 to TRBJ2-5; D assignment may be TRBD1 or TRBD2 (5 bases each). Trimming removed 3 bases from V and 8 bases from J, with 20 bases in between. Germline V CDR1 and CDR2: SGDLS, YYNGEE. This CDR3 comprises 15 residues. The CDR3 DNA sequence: TGTGCCAGCAGCGGGGATAGACACGGGGCGGAAACCCAGTACTTC. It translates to CASSGDRHGAETQYF.

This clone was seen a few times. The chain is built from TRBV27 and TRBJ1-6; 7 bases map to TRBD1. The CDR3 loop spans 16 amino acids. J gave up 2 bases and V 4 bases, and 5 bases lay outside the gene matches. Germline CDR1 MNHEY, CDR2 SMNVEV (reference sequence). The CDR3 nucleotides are TGTGCCAGCAGTTACATCGACAGGGCCTATAATTCACCCCTCCACTTT. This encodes CASSYIDRAYNSPLHF.

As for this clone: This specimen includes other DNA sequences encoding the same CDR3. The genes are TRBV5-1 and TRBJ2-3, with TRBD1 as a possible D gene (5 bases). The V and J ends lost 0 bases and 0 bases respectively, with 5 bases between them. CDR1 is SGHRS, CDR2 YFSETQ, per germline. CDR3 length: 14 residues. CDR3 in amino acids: CASSLGGSTDTQYF. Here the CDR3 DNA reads TGCGCCAGCAGCTTGGGGGGCAGCACAGATACGCAGTATTTT.

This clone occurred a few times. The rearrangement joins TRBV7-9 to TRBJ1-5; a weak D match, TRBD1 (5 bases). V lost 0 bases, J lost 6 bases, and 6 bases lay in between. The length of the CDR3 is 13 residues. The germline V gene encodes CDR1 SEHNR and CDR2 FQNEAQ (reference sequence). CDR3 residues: CASSLAGPQPQHF. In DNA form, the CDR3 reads TGTGCCAGCAGCTTAGCGGGACCTCAGCCCCAGCATTTT.

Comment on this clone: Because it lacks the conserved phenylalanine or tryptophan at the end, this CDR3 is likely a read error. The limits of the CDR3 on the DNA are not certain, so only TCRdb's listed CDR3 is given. CDR3 amino acids: CASRNDRECVT. V is TRBV6-5 and J is TRBJ1-1; TRBD1 is the table's D call, not checked against the DNA. The CDR3 is made up of 11 amino acids, end residues included. Germline CDR1 and CDR2: MNHEY and SVGAGI.

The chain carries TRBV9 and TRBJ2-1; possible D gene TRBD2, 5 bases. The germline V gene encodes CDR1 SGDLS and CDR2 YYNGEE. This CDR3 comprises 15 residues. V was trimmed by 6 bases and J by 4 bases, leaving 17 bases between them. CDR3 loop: CASTAGSGVYNEQFF. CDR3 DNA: TGTGCCAGCACCGCTGGATCCGGGGTTTACAATGAGCAGTTCTTC. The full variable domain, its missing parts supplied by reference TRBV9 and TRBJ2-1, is DSGVTQTPKHLITATGQRVTLRCSPRSGDLSVYWYQQSLDQGLQFLIQYYNGEERAKGNILERFSAQQFPDLHSELNLSSLELGDSALYFCASTAGSGVYNEQFFGPGTRLTVL.

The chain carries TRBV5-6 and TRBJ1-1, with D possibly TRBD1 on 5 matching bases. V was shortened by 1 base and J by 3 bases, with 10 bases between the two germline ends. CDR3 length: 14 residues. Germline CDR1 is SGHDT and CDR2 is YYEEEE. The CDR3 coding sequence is TGTGCCAGCAGCTTGCCGGGGCCCGACACTGAAGCTTTCTTT. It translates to CASSLPGPDTEAFF.

DNA of the CDR3: TGTGCCAGCAGCGGCGGGTGGGGCCGGAATGAGCAGTTCTTC. It codes for CASSGGWGRNEQFF. J is TRBJ2-1 and V is TRBV9; D might be TRBD1 or TRBD2, each matching 5 bases. This CDR3 region has 14 residues. From germline, CDR1 is SGDLS and CDR2 YYNGEE. V lost 3 bases and J 7 bases, leaving 14 bases between the germline ends.

For the CDR3, the DNA is TGTGCCAGCAGCTTGGGACTAGCGGGGGGTGTGGTAGATACGCAGTATTTT. This encodes CASSLGLAGGVVDTQYF. The rearrangement joins TRBV9 to TRBJ2-3; 15 bases map to TRBD2. Germline V CDR1 and CDR2: SGDLS, YYNGEE. CDR3 length equals 17 residues. The V gene end was trimmed by 4 bases and the J gene end by 5 bases; junction bases not matched to a gene: 8.

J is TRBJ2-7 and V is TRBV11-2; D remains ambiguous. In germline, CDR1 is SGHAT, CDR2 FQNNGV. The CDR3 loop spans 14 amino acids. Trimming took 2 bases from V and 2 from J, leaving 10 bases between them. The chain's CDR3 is CASSLLKVAYEQYF. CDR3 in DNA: TGTGCCAGCAGCTTACTAAAAGTAGCCTACGAGCAGTACTTC.

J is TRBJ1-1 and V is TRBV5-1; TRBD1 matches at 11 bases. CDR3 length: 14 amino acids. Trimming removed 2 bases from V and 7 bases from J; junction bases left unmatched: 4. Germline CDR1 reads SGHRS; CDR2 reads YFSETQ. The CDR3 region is CASSLTGQGGEAFF. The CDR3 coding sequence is TGCGCCAGCAGCTTAACGGGACAGGGGGGTGAAGCTTTCTTT.

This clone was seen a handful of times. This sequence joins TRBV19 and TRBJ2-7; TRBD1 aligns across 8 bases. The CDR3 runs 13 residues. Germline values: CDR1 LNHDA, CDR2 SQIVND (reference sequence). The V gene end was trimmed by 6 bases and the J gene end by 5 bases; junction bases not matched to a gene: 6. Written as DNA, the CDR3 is TGTGCCAGTAGATGGCAGGGGGCTCACGAGCAGTACTTC. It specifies CASRWQGAHEQYF. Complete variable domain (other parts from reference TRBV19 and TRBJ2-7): DGGITQSPKYLFRKEGQNVTLSCEQNLNHDAMYWYRQDPGQGLRLIYYSQIVNDFQKGDIAEGYSVSREKKESFPLTVTSAQKNPTAFYLCASRWQGAHEQYFGPGTRLTVT.

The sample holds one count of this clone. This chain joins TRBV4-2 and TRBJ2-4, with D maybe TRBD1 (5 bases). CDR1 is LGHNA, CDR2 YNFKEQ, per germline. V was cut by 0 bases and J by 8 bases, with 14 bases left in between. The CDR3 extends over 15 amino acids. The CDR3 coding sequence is TGTGCCAGCAGCCAAGATGACAGACCCCAAGACATTCAGTACTTC. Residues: CASSQDDRPQDIQYF.

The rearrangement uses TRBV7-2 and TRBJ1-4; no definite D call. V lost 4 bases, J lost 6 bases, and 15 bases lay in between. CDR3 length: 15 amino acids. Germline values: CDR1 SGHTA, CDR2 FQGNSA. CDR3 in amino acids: CASSSGPGGDEKLFF. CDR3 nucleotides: TGTGCCAGCAGCTCAGGACCAGGCGGGGATGAAAAACTGTTTTTT.

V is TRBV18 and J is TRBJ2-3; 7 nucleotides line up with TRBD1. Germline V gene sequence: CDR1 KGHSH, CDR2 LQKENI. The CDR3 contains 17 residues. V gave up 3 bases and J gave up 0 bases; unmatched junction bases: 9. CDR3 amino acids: CASSPLPTGSSTDTQYF. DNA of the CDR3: TGTGCCAGCTCACCCCTCCCGACAGGGTCTAGCACAGATACGCAGTATTTT.

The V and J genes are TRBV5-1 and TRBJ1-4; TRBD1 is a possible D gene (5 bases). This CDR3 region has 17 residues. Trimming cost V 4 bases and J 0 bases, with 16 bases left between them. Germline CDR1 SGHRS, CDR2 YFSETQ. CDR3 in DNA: TGCGCCAGCAGCCCCCGGGACGCCAAAACAACTAATGAAAAACTGTTTTTT. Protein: CASSPRDAKTTNEKLFF.

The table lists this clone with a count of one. This CDR3 is CASSERGETQYF. CDR3 DNA: TGTGCCAGCAGTGAGCGTGGCGAGACCCAGTACTTC. V is TRBV6-6 and J is TRBJ2-5; D gene ambiguous. V was trimmed by 5 bases and J by 5 bases, leaving 9 bases between them. The CDR3 is made up of 12 amino acids. Per germline, CDR1 MNHNY and CDR2 SVGAGI (reference sequence).

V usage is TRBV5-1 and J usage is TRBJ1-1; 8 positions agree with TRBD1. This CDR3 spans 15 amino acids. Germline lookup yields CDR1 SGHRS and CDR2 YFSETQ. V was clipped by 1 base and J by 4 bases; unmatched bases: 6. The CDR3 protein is CASSLPGQGVTEAFF. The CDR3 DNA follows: TGCGCCAGCAGCTTGCCTGGACAGGGTGTCACTGAAGCTTTCTTT.

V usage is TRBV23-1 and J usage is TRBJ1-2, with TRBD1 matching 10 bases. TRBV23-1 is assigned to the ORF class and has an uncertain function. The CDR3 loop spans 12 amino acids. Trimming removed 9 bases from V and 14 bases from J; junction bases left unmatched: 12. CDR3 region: CARGTGTGDLTF. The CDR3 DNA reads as TGCGCCAGAGGAACCGGGACAGGGGATTTAACCTTC.

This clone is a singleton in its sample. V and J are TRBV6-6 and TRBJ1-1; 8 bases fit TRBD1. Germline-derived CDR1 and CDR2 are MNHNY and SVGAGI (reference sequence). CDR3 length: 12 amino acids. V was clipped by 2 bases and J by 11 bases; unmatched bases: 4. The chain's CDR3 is CASSYLQGAAFF. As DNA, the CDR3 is TGTGCCAGCAGTTACCTCCAGGGGGCGGCTTTCTTT.

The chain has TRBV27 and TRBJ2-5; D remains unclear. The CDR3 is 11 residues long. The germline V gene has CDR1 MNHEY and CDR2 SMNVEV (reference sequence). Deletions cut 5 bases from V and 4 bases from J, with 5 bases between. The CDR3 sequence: CASSAGETQYF. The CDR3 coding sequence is TGTGCCAGCAGTGCCGGAGAGACCCAGTACTTC.

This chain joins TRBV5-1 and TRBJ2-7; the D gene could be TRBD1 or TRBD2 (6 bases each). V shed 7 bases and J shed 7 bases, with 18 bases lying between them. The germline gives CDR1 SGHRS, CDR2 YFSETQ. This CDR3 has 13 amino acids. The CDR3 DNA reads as TGCGCCAGCCGCAGGGGACTGGAAGGTGAGCAGTACTTC. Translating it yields CASRRGLEGEQYF.

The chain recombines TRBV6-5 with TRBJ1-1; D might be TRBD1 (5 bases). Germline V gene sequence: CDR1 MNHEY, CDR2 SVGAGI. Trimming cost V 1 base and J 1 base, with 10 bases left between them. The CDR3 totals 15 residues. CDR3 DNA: TGTGCCAGCAGTTACTTTGATACAGGGAACACTGAAGCTTTCTTT. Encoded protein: CASSYFDTGNTEAFF.